This TCR beta chain was sequenced in a study of blood T cell repertoires in COVID-19. Overall study: Sites across the United States, Italy and Spain contributed samples from acute and convalescent COVID-19. T cells, B-cell-depleted T cells, or PBMCs provided the cDNA or gDNA that served as material.

This CDR3 contains 14 residues. V lost 2 bases and J lost 1, with 8 bases in between. The germline gives CDR1 SGHAT, CDR2 FQNNGV. Original data processing: Scientists estimated how many nucleated cells there were by amplifying reference gene primers. TCRdb's copy holds only in-frame clones and misses some; the assay was immunoSEQ multiplex PCR. V and J calls and clone size are those listed in that table; D and trimming were worked out from the DNA. The repertoire holds about 490,000 clones, with 75% to 90% as singletons. The clonotype comes from a human donor in a cohort sampled during active COVID-19. The specimen was peripheral blood. The V call is TRBV11-2, the J call TRBJ1-1; no clear D. This CDR3 is CASSLTVPNTEAFF. Here the CDR3 DNA reads TGTGCCAGCAGCTTAACGGTCCCGAACACTGAAGCTTTCTTT.